This T cell receptor (beta chain) was captured in a study of siplizumab effects on memory and regulatory T cells. Assay: immunoSEQ multiplex PCR; the TCRdb copy retains only in-frame clones and omits some. The table records around 83,000 clones, 80% to 90% of them present only once. The specimen was CD4+ T cells sorted from blood. The TCR sequence derives from a human donor in good health.

CDR3 loop: CASSELAGNNEQFF. CDR3 bases: TGTGCCAGCAGTGAGCTAGCGGGAAACAATGAGCAGTTCTTC. The gene calls are TRBV6-4 and TRBJ2-1; 9 positions match TRBD2. The CDR3 length is 14 residues. Trimming took 3 bases from V and 5 from J; bases not matched to a gene: 2. Germline values: CDR1 MRHNA, CDR2 SNTAGT.